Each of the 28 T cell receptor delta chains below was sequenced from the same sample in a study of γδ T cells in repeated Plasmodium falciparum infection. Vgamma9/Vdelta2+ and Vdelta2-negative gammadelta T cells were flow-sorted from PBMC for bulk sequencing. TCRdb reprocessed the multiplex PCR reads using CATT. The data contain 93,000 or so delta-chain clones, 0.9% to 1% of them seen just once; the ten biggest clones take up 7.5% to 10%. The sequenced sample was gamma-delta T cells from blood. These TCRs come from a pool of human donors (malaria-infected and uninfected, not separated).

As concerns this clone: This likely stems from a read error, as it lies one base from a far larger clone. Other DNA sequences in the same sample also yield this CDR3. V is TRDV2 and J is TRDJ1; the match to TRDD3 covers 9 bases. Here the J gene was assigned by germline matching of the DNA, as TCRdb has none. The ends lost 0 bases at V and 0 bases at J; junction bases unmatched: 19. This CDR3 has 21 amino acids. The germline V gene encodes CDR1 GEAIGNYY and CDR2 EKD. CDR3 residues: CACDTVSPPTVLGDHTDKLIF. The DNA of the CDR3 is TGTGCCTGTGACACCGTCTCACCTCCGACCGTGCTGGGGGATCACACCGATAAACTCATCTTT.

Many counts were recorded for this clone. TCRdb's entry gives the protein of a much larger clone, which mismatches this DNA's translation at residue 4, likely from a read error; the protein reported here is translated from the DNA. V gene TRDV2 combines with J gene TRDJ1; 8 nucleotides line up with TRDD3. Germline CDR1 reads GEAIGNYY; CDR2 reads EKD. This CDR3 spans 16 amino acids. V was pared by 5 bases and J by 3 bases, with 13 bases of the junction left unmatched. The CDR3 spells CACGTLGARGADKLIF. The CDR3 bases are TGTGCCTGTGGCACACTGGGGGCCCGAGGGGCCGATAAACTCATCTTT.

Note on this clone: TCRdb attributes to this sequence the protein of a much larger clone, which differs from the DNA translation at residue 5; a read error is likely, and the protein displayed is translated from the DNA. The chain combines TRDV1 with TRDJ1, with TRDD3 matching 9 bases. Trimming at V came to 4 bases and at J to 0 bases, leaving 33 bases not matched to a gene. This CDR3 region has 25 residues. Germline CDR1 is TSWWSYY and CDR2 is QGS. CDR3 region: CALGGLKSLLNPLYWGTLYTDKLIF. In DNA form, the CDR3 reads TGTGCTCTTGGGGGACTAAAGTCCCTACTCAATCCCCTGTACTGGGGGACCCTTTACACCGATAAACTCATCTTT.

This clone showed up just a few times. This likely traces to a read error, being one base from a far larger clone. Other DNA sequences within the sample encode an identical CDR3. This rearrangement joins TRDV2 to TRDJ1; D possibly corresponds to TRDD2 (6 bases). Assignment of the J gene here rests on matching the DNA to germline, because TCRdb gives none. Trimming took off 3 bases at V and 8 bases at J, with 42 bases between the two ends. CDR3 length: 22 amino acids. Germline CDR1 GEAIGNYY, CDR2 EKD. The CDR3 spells CACDFLVNGDGGPSPDGDKLIF. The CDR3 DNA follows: TGTGCCTGTGACTTCCTCGTTAACGGGGACGGGGGCCCTTCCCCCGACGGCGACAAACTCATCTTT.

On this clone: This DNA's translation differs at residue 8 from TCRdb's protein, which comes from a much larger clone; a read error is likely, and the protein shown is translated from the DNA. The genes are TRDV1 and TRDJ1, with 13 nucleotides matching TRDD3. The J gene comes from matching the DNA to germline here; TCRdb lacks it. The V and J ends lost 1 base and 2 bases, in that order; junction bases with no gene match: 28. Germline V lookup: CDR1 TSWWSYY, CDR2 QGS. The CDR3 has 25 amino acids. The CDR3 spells CALGEQSLLLEYWGIRRGGTDKLIF. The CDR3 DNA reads TGTGCTCTTGGGGAACAGAGCCTCCTACTAGAGTACTGGGGGATACGCAGGGGGGGTACCGATAAACTCATCTTT.

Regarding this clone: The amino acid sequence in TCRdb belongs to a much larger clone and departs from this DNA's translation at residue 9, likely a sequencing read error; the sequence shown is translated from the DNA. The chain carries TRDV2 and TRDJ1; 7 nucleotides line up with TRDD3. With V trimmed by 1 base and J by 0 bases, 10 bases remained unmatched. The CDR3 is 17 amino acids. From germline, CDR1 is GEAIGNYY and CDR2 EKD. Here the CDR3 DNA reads TGTGCCTGTGACACTGGGGGGGATTCCCGGTACACCGATAAACTCATCTTT. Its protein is CACDTGGDSRYTDKLIF.

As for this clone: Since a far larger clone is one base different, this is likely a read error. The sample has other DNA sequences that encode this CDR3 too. The CDR3 loop reads CACDTLGDTSIDKLIF. As DNA, the CDR3 is TGTGCCTGTGACACATTGGGGGATACATCAATCGACAAACTCATCTTT. The chain is built from TRDV2 and TRDJ1; TRDD3 matches at 10 bases. TCRdb supplies no J gene; here it was assigned by aligning the nucleotide sequence to germline. The trim removed 1 base at V and 8 bases at J, leaving 12 bases unmatched. The germline V gene has CDR1 GEAIGNYY and CDR2 EKD. The CDR3 runs to 16 residues.

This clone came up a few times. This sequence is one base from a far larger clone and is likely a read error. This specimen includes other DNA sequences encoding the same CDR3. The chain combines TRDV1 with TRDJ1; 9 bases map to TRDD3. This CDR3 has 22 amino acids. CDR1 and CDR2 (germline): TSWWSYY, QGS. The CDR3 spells CALGPLEFLRSILGDYTDKLIF. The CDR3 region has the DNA TGTGCTCTTGGGCCCCTGGAATTCCTTCGATCTATACTGGGGGACTACACCGATAAGCTCATCTTT.

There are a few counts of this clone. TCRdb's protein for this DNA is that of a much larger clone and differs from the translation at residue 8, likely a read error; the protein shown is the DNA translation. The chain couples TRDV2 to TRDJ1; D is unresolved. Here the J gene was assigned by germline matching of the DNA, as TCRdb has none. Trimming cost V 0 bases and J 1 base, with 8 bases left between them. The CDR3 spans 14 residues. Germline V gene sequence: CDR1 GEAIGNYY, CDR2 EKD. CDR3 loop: CACDTRGSTDKLIF. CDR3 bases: TGTGCCTGTGACACCCGGGGCTCCACCGATAAACTCATCTTT.

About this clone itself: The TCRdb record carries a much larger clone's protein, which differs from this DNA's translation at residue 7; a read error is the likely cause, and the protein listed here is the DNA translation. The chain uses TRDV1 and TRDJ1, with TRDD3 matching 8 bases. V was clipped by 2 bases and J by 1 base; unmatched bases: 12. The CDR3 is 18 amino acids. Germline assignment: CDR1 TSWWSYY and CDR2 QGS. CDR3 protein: CALGECCTSWGTTDKLIF. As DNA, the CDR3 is TGTGCTCTTGGGGAATGTTGCACCTCCTGGGGGACCACCGATAAACTCATCTTT.

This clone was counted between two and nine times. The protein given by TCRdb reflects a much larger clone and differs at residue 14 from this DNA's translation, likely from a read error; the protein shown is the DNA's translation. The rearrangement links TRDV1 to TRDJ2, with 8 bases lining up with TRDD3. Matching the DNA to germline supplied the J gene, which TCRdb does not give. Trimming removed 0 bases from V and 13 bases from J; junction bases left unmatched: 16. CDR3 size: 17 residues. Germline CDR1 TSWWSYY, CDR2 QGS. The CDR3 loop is CALGELRRGGYGPRLFF. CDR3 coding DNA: TGTGCTCTTGGGGAACTTCGTCGGGGGGGATATGGGCCACGACTCTTCTTT.

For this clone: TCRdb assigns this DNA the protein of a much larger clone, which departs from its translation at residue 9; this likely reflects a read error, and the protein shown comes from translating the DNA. CDR3 protein: CACDPYGRCDKLIF. The CDR3 coding sequence is TGTGCCTGTGACCCGTACGGACGATGCGATAAACTCATCTTT. The V and J genes are TRDV2 and TRDJ1; D ambiguous. TCRdb leaves out the J gene; it was filled in here by matching the DNA to germline. CDR3 length equals 14 residues. CDR1 and CDR2 (germline): GEAIGNYY, EKD. Trimming shortened V by 3 bases and J by 4 bases, and 14 bases separated the two germline ends.

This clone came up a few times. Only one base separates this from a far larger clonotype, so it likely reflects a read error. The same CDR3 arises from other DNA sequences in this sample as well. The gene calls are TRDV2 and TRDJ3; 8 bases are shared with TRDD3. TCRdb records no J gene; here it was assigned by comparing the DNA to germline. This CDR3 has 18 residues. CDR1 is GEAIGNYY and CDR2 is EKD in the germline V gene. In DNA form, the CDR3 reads TGTGCCTGTGACACCGCTGGGGGAAGCTCCTGGGACACTCGACAGATGTTTTTC. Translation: CACDTAGGSSWDTRQMFF.

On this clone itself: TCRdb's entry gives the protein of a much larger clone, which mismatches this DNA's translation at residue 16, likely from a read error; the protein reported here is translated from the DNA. Here the CDR3 reads CALGSCKWGTRGYTDRLIF. The CDR3 DNA reads as TGTGCTCTTGGGTCCTGTAAGTGGGGGACCCGGGGGTACACCGATAGACTCATCTTT. The chain uses TRDV1 and TRDJ1; 7 nucleotides match TRDD3. Germline-derived CDR1 and CDR2 are TSWWSYY and QGS. The CDR3 is 19 amino acids.

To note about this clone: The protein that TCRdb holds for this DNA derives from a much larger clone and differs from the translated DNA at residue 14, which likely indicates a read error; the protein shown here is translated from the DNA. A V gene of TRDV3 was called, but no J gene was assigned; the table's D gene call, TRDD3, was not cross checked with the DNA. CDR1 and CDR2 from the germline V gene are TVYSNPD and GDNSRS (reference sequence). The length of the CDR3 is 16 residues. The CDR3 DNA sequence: TGTGCCGCGACCATTCCTACGTGGGATAACGACGATAAACCCATCTTT. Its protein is CAATIPTWDNDDKPIF.

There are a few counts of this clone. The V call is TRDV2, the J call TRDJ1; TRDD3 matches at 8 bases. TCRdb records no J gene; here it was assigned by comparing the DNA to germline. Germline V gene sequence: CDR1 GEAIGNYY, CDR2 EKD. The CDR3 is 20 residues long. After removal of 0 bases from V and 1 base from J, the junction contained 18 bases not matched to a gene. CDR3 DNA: TGTGCCTGTGACACCATGGGGACTTACTGGGGGCCCGAGGCCACCGATAAACTCATCTTT. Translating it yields CACDTMGTYWGPEATDKLIF.

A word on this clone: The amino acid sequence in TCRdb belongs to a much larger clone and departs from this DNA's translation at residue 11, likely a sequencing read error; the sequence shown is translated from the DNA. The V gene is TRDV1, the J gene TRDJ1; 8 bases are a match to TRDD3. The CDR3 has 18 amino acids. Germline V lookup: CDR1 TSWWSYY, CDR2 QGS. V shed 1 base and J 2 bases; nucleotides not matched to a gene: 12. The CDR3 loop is CALGERGAGIPGTDKLIF. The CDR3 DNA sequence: TGTGCTCTTGGGGAACGTGGAGCGGGGATACCGGGTACCGATAAACTCATCTTT.

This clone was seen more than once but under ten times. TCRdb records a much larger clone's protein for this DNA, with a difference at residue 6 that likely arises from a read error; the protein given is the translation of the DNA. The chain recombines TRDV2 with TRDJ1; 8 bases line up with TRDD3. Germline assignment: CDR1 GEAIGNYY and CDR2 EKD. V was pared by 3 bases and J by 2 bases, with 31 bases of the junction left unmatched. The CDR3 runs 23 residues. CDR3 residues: CACDSGGDKREVLGSSRTDKLIF. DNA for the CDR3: TGTGCCTGTGACTCTGGGGGGGATAAAAGAGAGGTTTTGGGATCTAGTCGTACCGATAAACTCATCTTT.

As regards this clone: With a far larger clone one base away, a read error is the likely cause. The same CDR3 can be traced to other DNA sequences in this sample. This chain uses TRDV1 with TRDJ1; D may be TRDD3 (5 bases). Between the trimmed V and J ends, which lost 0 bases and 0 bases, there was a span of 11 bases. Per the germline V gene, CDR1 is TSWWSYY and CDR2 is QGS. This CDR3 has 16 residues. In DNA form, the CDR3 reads TGTGCTCTTGGGGAACTAGGGATCGAGTACACCGATAAACTCATCTTT. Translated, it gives CALGELGIEYTDKLIF.

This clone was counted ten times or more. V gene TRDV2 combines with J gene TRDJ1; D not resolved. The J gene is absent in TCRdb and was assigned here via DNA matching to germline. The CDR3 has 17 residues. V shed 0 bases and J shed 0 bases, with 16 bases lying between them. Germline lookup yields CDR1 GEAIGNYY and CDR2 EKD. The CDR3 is CACDTLNPRVYTDKLIF. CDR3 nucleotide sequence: TGTGCCTGTGACACCTTGAATCCCAGAGTGTACACCGATAAACTCATCTTT.

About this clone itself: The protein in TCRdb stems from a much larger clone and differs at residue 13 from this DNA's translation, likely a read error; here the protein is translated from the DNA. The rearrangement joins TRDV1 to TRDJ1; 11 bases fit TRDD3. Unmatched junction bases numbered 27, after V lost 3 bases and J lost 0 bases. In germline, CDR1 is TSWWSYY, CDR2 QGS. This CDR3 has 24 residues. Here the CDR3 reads CALGDSHFLPFRAGGYPYTDKLIF. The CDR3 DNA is TGTGCTCTTGGGGACTCTCACTTCCTACCCTTCCGTGCTGGGGGATACCCGTACACCGATAAACTCATCTTT.

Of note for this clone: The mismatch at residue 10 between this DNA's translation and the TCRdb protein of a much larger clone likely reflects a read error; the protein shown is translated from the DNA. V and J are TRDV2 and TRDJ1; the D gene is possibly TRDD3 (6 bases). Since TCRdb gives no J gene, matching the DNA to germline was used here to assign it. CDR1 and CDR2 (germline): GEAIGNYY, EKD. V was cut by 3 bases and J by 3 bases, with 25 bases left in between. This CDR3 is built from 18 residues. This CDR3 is CACDQHFTGRFMADKLIF. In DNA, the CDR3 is TGTGCCTGTGACCAACATTTTACTGGGAGATTTATGGCCGATAAACTCATCTTT.

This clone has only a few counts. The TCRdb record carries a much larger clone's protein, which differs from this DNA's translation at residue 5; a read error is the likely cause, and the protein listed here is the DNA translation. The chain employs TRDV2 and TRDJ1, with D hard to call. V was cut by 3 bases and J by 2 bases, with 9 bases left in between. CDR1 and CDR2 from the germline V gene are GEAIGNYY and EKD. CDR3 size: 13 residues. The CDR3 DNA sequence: TGTGCCTGTGACTCCGGAGGTACCGATAAACTCATCTTT. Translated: CACDSGGTDKLIF.

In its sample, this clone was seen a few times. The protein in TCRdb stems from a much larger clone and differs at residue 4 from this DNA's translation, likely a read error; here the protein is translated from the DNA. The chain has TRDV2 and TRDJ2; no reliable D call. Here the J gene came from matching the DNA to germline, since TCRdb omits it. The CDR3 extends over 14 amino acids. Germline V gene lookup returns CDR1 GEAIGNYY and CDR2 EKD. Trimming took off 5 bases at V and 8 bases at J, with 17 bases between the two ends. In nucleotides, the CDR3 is TGTGCCTGTGGCCCTCTCAGCGGCGCGGCACAACTCTTCTTT. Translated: CACGPLSGAAQLFF.

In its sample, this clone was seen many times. This CDR3 is CALGEIGTGGFHADKLIF. CDR3 DNA: TGTGCTCTTGGGGAAATAGGGACTGGGGGATTCCACGCCGATAAACTCATCTTT. The chain uses TRDV1 and TRDJ1; TRDD3 aligns across 10 bases. Germline trimming cut 2 bases from V and 3 bases from J; bases unmatched to any gene: 12. The CDR3 contains 18 residues. Germline CDR1 and CDR2: TSWWSYY and QGS.

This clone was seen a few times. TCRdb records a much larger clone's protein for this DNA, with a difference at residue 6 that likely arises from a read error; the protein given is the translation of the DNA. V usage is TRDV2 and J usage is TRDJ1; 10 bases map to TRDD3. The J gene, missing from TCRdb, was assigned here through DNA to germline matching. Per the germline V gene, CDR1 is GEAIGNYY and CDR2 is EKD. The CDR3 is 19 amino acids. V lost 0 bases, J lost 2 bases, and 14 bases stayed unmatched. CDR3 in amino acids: CACDTASLPTGGWTDKLIF. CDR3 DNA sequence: TGTGCCTGTGACACCGCGAGCCTACCCACTGGGGGATGGACCGATAAACTCATCTTT.

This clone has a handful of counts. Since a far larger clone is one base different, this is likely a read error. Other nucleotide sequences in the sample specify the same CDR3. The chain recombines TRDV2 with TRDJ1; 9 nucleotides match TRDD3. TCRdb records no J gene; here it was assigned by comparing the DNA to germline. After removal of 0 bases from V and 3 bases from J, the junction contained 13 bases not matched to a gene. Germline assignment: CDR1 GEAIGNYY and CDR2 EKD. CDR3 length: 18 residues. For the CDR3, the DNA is TGTGCCTGTGACACCCTTGGGGATACGCTTCCCGTCGCCGATAAACTCATCTTT. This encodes CACDTLGDTLPVADKLIF.

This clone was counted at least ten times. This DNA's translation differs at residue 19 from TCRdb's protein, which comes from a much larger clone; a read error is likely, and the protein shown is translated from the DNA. The CDR3 DNA reads as TGTGCTTATAGGAGTAAGATTTCCTTCCTAGACCCTACTGGGGGACACGGGACCAATAAACTCATCTTT. Protein sequence: CAYRSKISFLDPTGGHGTNKLIF. The genes are TRAV38-2/DV8 and TRDJ1; possible D gene TRDD3, 9 bases. Matching the DNA to germline supplied the J gene, which TCRdb does not give. This CDR3 spans 23 amino acids. V lost 2 bases to trimming and J lost 6 bases, with 41 bases between them. Germline V CDR1 and CDR2: TSESDYY, QEAYKQQN.